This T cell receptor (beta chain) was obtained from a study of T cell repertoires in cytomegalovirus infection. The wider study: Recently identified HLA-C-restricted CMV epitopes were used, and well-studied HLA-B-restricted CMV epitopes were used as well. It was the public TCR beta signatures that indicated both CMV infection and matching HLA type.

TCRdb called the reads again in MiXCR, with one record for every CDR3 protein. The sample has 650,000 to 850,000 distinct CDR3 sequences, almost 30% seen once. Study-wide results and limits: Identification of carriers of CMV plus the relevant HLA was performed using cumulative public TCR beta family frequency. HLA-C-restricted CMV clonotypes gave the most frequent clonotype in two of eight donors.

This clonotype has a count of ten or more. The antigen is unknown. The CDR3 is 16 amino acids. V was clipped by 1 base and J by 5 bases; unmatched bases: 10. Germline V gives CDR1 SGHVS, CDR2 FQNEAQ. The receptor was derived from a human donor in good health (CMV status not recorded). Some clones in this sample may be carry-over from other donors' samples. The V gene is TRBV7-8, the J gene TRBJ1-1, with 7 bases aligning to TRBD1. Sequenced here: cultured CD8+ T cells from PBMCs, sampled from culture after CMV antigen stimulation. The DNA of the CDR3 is TGTGCCAGCAGCTTAGAGGGGAGGGGGCGTGGAACTGAAGCTTTCTTT. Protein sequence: CASSLEGRGRGTEAFF.